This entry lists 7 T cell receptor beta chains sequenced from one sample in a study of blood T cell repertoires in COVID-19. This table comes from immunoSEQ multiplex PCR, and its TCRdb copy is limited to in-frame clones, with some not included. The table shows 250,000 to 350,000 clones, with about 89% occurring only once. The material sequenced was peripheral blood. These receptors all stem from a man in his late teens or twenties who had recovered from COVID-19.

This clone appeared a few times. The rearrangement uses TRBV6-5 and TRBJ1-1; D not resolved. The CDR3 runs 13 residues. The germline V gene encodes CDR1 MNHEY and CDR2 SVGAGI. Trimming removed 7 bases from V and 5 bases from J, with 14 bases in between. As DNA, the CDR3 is TGTGCCAGCACCGGTGCCGGAGGGACTGAAGCTTTCTTT. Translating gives CASTGAGGTEAFF.

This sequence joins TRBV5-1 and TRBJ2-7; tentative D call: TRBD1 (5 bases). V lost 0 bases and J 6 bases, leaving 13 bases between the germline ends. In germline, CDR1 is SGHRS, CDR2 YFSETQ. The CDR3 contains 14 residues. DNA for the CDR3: TGCGCCAGCAGCTTGGGGCAGGGTTTCGGCGAGCAGTACTTC. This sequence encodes CASSLGQGFGEQYF.

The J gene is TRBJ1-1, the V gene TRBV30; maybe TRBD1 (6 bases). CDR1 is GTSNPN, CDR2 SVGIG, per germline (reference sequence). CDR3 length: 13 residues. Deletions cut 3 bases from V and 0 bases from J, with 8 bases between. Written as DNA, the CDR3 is TGTGCCTGGAGAGGACAGATGAACACTGAAGCTTTCTTT. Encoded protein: CAWRGQMNTEAFF. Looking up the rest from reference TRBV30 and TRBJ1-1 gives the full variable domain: SQTIHQWPATLVQPVGSPLSLECTVEGTSNPNLYWYRQAAGRGLQLLFYSVGIGQISSEVPQNLSASRPQDRQFILSSKKLLLSDSGFYLCAWRGQMNTEAFFGQGTRLTVV.

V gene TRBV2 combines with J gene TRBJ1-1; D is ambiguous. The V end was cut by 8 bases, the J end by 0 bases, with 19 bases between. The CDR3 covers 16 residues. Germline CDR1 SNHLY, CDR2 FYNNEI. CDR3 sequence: CASFTLPPGMNTEAFF. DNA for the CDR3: TGTGCCAGCTTTACGCTACCACCCGGGATGAACACTGAAGCTTTCTTT.

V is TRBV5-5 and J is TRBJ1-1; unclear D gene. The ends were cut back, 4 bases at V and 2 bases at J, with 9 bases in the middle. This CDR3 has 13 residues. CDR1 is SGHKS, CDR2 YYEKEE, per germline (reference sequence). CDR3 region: CASSLLLNTEAFF. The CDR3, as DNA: TGTGCCAGCAGCCTTCTGCTAAACACTGAAGCTTTCTTT.

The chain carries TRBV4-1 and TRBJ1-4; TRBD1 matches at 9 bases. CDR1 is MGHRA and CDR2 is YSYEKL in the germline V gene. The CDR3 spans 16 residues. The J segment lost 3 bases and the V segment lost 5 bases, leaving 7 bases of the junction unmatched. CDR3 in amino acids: CASSIGQGRANEKLFF. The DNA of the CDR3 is TGCGCCAGCAGCATAGGACAGGGGAGGGCTAATGAAAAACTGTTTTTT.

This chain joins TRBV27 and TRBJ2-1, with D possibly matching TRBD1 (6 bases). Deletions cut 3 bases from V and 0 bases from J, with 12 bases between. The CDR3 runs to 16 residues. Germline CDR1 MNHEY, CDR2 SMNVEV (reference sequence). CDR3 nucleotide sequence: TGTGCCAGCAGTTTCTCCCCACAGGGCTCCTACAATGAGCAGTTCTTC. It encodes CASSFSPQGSYNEQFF.